Below, 29 T cell receptor beta chains from the same sample are listed, as sequenced in a study of T cells in Graves' hyperthyroidism and ophthalmopathy. RNA transcripts gave rise to amplified TCR beta CDR3 regions. HTBI primers drove first-round RT-PCR of the TCR CDR3. TCRdb fed the multiplex PCR reads into MiXCR, producing one record per CDR3 protein. The sample shows more than 450,000 distinct CDR3 sequences, about 20% of them seen only once. The sample consisted of blood. The source is a man aged 40-50 years with Graves' ophthalmopathy.

In its sample, this clonotype was seen a few times. The genes are TRBV6-1 and TRBJ2-7; possibly TRBD2 for D (5 bases). Between the trimmed V and J ends, which lost 1 base and 3 bases, there was a span of 10 bases. This CDR3 comprises 14 residues. The germline V gene has CDR1 MNHNS and CDR2 SASEGT. Here the CDR3 reads CASSEVVGSYEQYF. CDR3 DNA: TGTGCCAGCAGTGAAGTGGTAGGGAGCTACGAGCAGTACTTC.

V usage is TRBV7-8 and J usage is TRBJ1-2, with D tentatively TRBD1 (5 bases). Germline V CDR1 and CDR2: SGHVS, FQNEAQ. The CDR3 loop spans 13 amino acids. V lost 2 bases and J lost 9, with 13 bases in between. CDR3 sequence: CASSLLGEGSYTF. CDR3 coding DNA: TGTGCCAGCAGCTTATTAGGGGAGGGAAGCTACACCTTC.

The genes are TRBV9 and TRBJ2-3; D assignment may be TRBD1 or TRBD2 (5 bases each). The CDR3 spans 16 residues. Germline V gene sequence: CDR1 SGDLS, CDR2 YYNGEE. V lost 2 bases and J 4 bases, leaving 17 bases between the germline ends. CDR3 sequence: CASSVVPGPDADTQYF. CDR3 DNA sequence: TGTGCCAGCAGCGTGGTCCCGGGACCAGATGCAGATACGCAGTATTTT.

CDR3 DNA: TGTGCCAGCAGCTTTCCTCACCGGGGGAGAAAGGGACAGGGACTAAGGGAGCAGTTCTTC. Translation gives CASSFPHRGRKGQGLREQFF. The chain employs TRBV7-9 and TRBJ2-1, with 9 bases that match TRBD1. The CDR3 sequence is 20 residues long. Trimming removed 3 bases from V and 10 bases from J; junction bases left unmatched: 25. Germline V lookup: CDR1 SEHNR, CDR2 FQNEAQ (reference sequence).

This clonotype was found many times. The CDR3 spells CASSQDITAGELFF. CDR3 sequence (DNA): TGTGCCAGCAGCCAAGATATAACGGCCGGGGAGCTGTTTTTT. The chain employs TRBV3-1 and TRBJ2-2; D unresolved. The CDR3 length is 14 residues. CDR1 LGHDT and CDR2 YNNKEL come from the germline V gene (reference sequence). The V end was cut by 0 bases, the J end by 6 bases, with 8 bases between.

This clonotype turned up a few times. J is TRBJ1-4 and V is TRBV13; TRBD1 might be the D (6 bases). The germline V and J ends were trimmed by 0 bases and 8 bases, with 10 bases remaining between them. This CDR3 comprises 14 residues. The V gene's germline CDR1 is PRHDT and CDR2 FYEKMQ (reference sequence). DNA for the CDR3: TGTGCCAGCAGCTTAGGGGACAGAGAGGAAAAACTGTTTTTT. Residues: CASSLGDREEKLFF.

This chain joins TRBV5-1 and TRBJ1-1; D call uncertain. Germline assignment: CDR1 SGHRS and CDR2 YFSETQ. Trimming pared 4 bases from V and 0 bases from J, leaving 10 bases between. The CDR3 is made up of 14 amino acids. The CDR3 nucleotides read TGCGCCAGCAGCCTGCAGGAGTTGAACACTGAAGCTTTCTTT. This codes for CASSLQELNTEAFF.

This clonotype was counted between two and nine times. This chain uses TRBV6-2 or TRBV6-3 with TRBJ2-1, with a tentative D call TRBD1 (6 bases). This CDR3 is built from 17 residues. Germline V gives CDR1 MNHEY, CDR2 SVGEGT. Trimming pared 2 bases from V and 2 bases from J, leaving 16 bases between. CDR3 bases: TGTGCCAGCAGTTACGCCCCCCAGGCAGGGGCCTACAATGAGCAGTTCTTC. Its protein is CASSYAPQAGAYNEQFF.

This clonotype was seen repeatedly, ten times or more. The V gene is TRBV7-3, the J gene TRBJ2-7, with 8 bases matching TRBD2. The CDR3 contains 13 residues. V lost 5 bases, J lost 7 bases, and 7 bases stayed unmatched. Germline V gives CDR1 SGHTA, CDR2 FQGTGA. The chain's CDR3 is CASSREGYTEQYF. CDR3 nucleotides: TGTGCCAGCAGCCGGGAGGGTTACACAGAGCAGTACTTC. The whole variable domain, remainder taken from reference TRBV7-3 and TRBJ2-7, is GAGVSQTPSNKVTEKGKYVELRCDPISGHTALYWYRQSLGQGPEFLIYFQGTGAADDSGLPNDRFFAVRPEGSVSTLKIQRTERGDSAVYLCASSREGYTEQYFGPGTRLTVT.

This clonotype was counted a few times. This chain connects TRBV19 to TRBJ2-3, with D possibly matching TRBD2 (6 bases). CDR1 is LNHDA, CDR2 SQIVND, per germline (reference sequence). The CDR3 has 15 residues. V shed 7 bases and J shed 6 bases, with 20 bases lying between them. DNA of the CDR3: TGTGCCAGTACCACTCAAGGCGGGGTGGTGGATACGCAGTATTTT. Translation gives CASTTQGGVVDTQYF.

This clonotype was seen many times. V is TRBV30 and J is TRBJ1-1; 8 bases agree with TRBD1. CDR1 GTSNPN and CDR2 SVGIG come from the germline V gene (reference sequence). The CDR3 sequence is 14 residues long. Trimming at V came to 4 bases and at J to 2 bases, leaving 6 bases not matched to a gene. In DNA, the CDR3 is TGTGCCTGGATACAGGGGGTAAGAAACACTGAAGCTTTCTTT. It translates to CAWIQGVRNTEAFF.

This clonotype was observed at least ten times. V and J are TRBV6-2 or TRBV6-3 and TRBJ2-2, with TRBD2 identical over 8 bases. The CDR3 has 15 residues. Per the germline V gene, CDR1 is MNHEY and CDR2 is SVGEGT. The ends lost 3 bases at V and 4 bases at J; junction bases unmatched: 4. The CDR3 sequence: CASSYAGGATGELFF. CDR3 bases: TGTGCCAGCAGTTATGCGGGAGGTGCCACCGGGGAGCTGTTTTTT.

The chain links TRBV6-1 to TRBJ1-2, with a tentative D call TRBD1 (6 bases). CDR3 size: 15 residues. V was trimmed by 6 bases and J by 4 bases, leaving 18 bases between them. The germline V gene encodes CDR1 MNHNS and CDR2 SASEGT. The CDR3 DNA sequence: TGTGCCAGCAGCCTTGCTAGCGGGGGGCCCTATGGCTACACCTTC. It yields the protein CASSLASGGPYGYTF.

This clonotype occurred a few times. The CDR3 loop reads CASSAATSGGELFF. CDR3 nucleotides: TGTGCCAGTAGTGCCGCAACGAGCGGCGGGGAGCTGTTTTTT. This sequence joins TRBV19 and TRBJ2-2, with D maybe TRBD2 (5 bases). The V end was cut by 5 bases, the J end by 7 bases, with 14 bases between. Germline V gene data show CDR1 as LNHDA and CDR2 as SQIVND (reference sequence). The CDR3 runs to 14 residues.

This clonotype has ten or more counts. J is TRBJ2-1 and V is TRBV20-1; D gene ambiguous. Germline values: CDR1 DFQATT, CDR2 SNEGSKA (reference sequence). The CDR3 loop spans 14 amino acids. With 6 bases removed from V and 9 bases from J, the gap between germline ends came to 21 bases. The CDR3 here is CSARIPGPTIEQFF. The CDR3 nucleotides are TGCAGTGCCCGGATCCCCGGGCCCACAATTGAGCAGTTCTTC.

This rearrangement joins TRBV6-1 to TRBJ2-3, with D possibly TRBD1 on 6 matching bases. Germline assignment: CDR1 MNHNS and CDR2 SASEGT. This CDR3 is built from 15 residues. The V end lost 3 bases, the J end lost 0 bases, and 10 bases lay between the germline ends. The CDR3 DNA is TGTGCCAGCAGTGAGGGGACACCCAGCACAGATACGCAGTATTTT. Its translation: CASSEGTPSTDTQYF.

There are a few counts of this clonotype. One end of the junction is discordant with germline, which a read error may explain. CDR3 loop: CASSYGGAGGDELYF. DNA of the CDR3: TGTGCCAGCAGTTACGGAGGGGCAGGGGGTGACGAGCTGTACTTC. The chain uses TRBV6-4 and TRBJ2-7, with a weak D call TRBD1 (7 bases). This CDR3 is 15 amino acids long. Germline V gene lookup returns CDR1 MRHNA and CDR2 SNTAGT.

The genes are TRBV20-1 and TRBJ2-7, with a tentative D call TRBD1 (5 bases). The germline gives CDR1 DFQATT, CDR2 SNEGSKA (reference sequence). The length of the CDR3 is 15 residues. V was clipped by 1 base and J by 3 bases, with 16 bases between them. CDR3 DNA sequence: TGCAGTGCTAGAGGGACCACACTCCAGGGCTACGAGCAGTACTTC. Encoded protein: CSARGTTLQGYEQYF.

In DNA, the CDR3 is TGTGCCAGCAGCATCCCAGGGGGATACACCGGGGAGCTGTTTTTT. Protein sequence: CASSIPGGYTGELFF. The chain has TRBV3-1 and TRBJ2-2; 7 nucleotides match TRBD1. Looked up from germline, CDR1 is LGHDT and CDR2 is YNNKEL (reference sequence). J lost 3 bases, V lost 5 bases, and 6 bases had no gene match. There are 15 residues in the CDR3.

This clonotype was recorded many times. CDR3 residues: CASSRGLAPAGELFF. The DNA for the CDR3 is TGTGCCAGCAGCCGAGGACTAGCCCCTGCCGGGGAGCTGTTTTTT. The gene calls are TRBV7-3 and TRBJ2-2, with 8 bases matching TRBD2. The CDR3 is made up of 15 amino acids. In germline, CDR1 is SGHTA, CDR2 FQGTGA. The V and J ends lost 5 bases and 6 bases, in that order; junction bases with no gene match: 8.

The gene calls are TRBV11-3 and TRBJ2-3, with D uncertain. Trimming left V 5 bases short and J 7 bases short, with 19 bases between. This CDR3 is 15 amino acids long. Germline-derived CDR1 and CDR2 are SGHNT and YENEEA. DNA of the CDR3: TGTGCCAGCAGCGCAGACAATACTCCGAGGAATACGCAGTATTTT. Translated: CASSADNTPRNTQYF.

The V call is TRBV7-6, the J call TRBJ2-1; D possibly uses TRBD1 or TRBD2 (5 bases each). The germline V and J ends were trimmed by 1 base and 0 bases, with 10 bases remaining between them. The germline gives CDR1 SGHVS, CDR2 FNYEAQ. The CDR3 sequence is 16 residues long. The CDR3 DNA reads TGTGCCAGCAGCTTAGGTCCGGGACGCTCCTACAATGAGCAGTTCTTC. Translated, it gives CASSLGPGRSYNEQFF.

This clonotype was seen many times. The chain recombines TRBV12-3 or TRBV12-4 with TRBJ2-1, with 11 bases aligning to TRBD2. The CDR3 runs 15 residues. The V and J ends lost 6 bases and 1 base, in that order; junction bases with no gene match: 2. The CDR3 loop is CASRASGRSYNEQFF. CDR3 DNA: TGTGCCAGCAGGGCTAGCGGGAGGTCCTACAATGAGCAGTTCTTC.

The table lists this clonotype with a few counts. The gene calls are TRBV28 and TRBJ1-4; 7 nucleotides match TRBD1. CDR3 size: 16 residues. Germline CDR1 reads MDHEN; CDR2 reads SYDVKM. Trimming cost V 1 base and J 5 bases; bases outside gene matches: 7. CDR3 in DNA: TGTGCCAGCAGTTTATACACACAGGGGAGCAATGAAAAACTGTTTTTT. This gives the protein CASSLYTQGSNEKLFF.

The chain joins TRBV20-1 to TRBJ1-2; D is undetermined. This CDR3 is built from 13 residues. V gave up 6 bases and J gave up 0 bases, with 11 bases separating them. Germline V gene sequence: CDR1 DFQATT, CDR2 SNEGSKA (reference sequence). DNA for the CDR3: TGCAGTGCGAAAGTTGGGTCTAACTATGGCTACACCTTC. It encodes CSAKVGSNYGYTF.

The V and J genes are TRBV19 and TRBJ2-1, with TRBD1 identical over 8 bases. V gave up 3 bases and J gave up 3 bases; unmatched junction bases: 1. The CDR3 spans 14 residues. CDR1 is LNHDA, CDR2 SQIVND, per germline (reference sequence). The CDR3 region is CASSIGTGYNEQFF. The CDR3 nucleotides are TGTGCCAGTAGTATCGGGACAGGCTACAATGAGCAGTTCTTC.

This chain links TRBV12-3 or TRBV12-4 with TRBJ1-4; D might be TRBD1 (6 bases). Trimming stripped 6 bases from V and 10 bases from J, with 9 bases between. This CDR3 is built from 11 residues. The CDR3 nucleotides read TGTGCCAGCAGGGACAGAGGAAAACTGTTTTTT. Protein: CASRDRGKLFF.

This clonotype was recorded many times. This chain uses TRBV30 with TRBJ2-7, with D possibly matching TRBD2 (7 bases). Germline CDR1 GTSNPN, CDR2 SVGIG (reference sequence). CDR3 length equals 13 residues. Trimming left V 3 bases short and J 2 bases short, with 11 bases between. The DNA for the CDR3 is TGTGCCTGGAGCCGAGGGGGGGCCTACGAGCAGTACTTC. Encoded protein: CAWSRGGAYEQYF.

There are many counts of this clonotype. The chain carries TRBV3-1 and TRBJ1-6, with 10 bases aligning to TRBD1. The V and J ends lost 1 base and 9 bases, in that order; junction bases with no gene match: 0. This CDR3 is 14 amino acids long. Germline V gene lookup returns CDR1 LGHDT and CDR2 YNNKEL (reference sequence). The CDR3 here is CASSQGQGASPLHF. The CDR3, as DNA: TGTGCCAGCAGCCAAGGACAGGGGGCTTCACCCCTCCACTTT.